This TCR beta chain was captured in a study of blood T cell repertoires in COVID-19 (dated by TCRdb to the early 2020s). A note on the overall study: Samples covering the acute and convalescent phases of COVID-19 were provided by collaborators in the United States, Italy and Spain. Where HLA class I and class II types were available, the types were taken from metadata supplied by the sample provider, not from assay-based typing. The prospective study material was composed of cDNA or gDNA derived from T cells, B-cell-depleted T cells, or PBMCs. Nearly every sample came with metadata listing a de-identified subject ID, COVID-19 status, age in years and sex. Samples came from the ongoing ImmuneRACE study (first 160 participants) plus 1,254 subjects from 6 global collaborators. Subjects who had been exposed to COVID-19, were actively infected with it, or had recovered from it provided the deeply sampled blood TCRbeta repertoires that made up the dataset. The repertoires were made available in a free public database intended to serve as a resource for research on the immune response to SARS-CoV-2. General study outcomes and caveats: How much clinical and demographic metadata was included differed by source and by participant, and the metadata was provided uncurated.

Trimming leaves V shorter by 0 bases and J shorter by 4 bases, with the junction holding 5 bases beyond the gene matches. Reading the germline V gene (reference sequence) gives CDR1 SGHNT and CDR2 YYREEE. The CDR3 has 15 amino acids, counting the end cysteine and phenylalanine. Only the CDR3 region is kept as DNA, spanning 45 bases read in frame from base 1. TCRbeta CDR3 regions were amplified from genomic DNA by means of the immunoSEQ Assay, a bias-controlled multiplex PCR. The authors' pipeline ran thus. Within the assay, amplification of reference gene primers was used to estimate how many nucleated cells each sample contained. To quantify the absolute abundance of each unique TCRbeta CDR3 rearrangement, sequence reads were collapsed and filtered. For each sample, productive Simpson clonality was calculated as the square root of Simpson's diversity index across productive rearrangements. This immuneACCESS table, as held by TCRdb, lists in-frame sequences with V and J called but not all clones. Of the missing ones, under half trace to an unresolved V gene in checked studies; the others have no known cause. The DNA gave D and trimming, while V, J and clone size come from that table. In all, the sample holds 45,000 to 50,000 clones, and more than 80% of those were seen once. The top ten hold 7% to 10% of the sample.

The collaborating institutions used their own protocols to collect whole blood in K2EDTA tubes. Collaborator samples were shipped for TCRbeta analysis as frozen whole blood, isolated PBMCs, or DNA extracted from either sample type. Of note for this clone: The target of this receptor is not known. No much larger clonotype is one base removed from it; base qualities were not supplied.

Rearrangement joined TRBV5-4 to TRBJ2-5; TRBD2 fits 8 bases in the junction. The specimen sequenced was peripheral blood. The receptor was derived from an elderly man in a cohort sampled during active COVID-19. The DNA reads as follows: TGTGCCAGCAGCTTGGTTGGCGGGAGGATAGAGACCCAGTACTTC. Its translation is CASSLVGGRIETQYF.